One and the same sample provided the 19 T cell receptor beta chains below, sequenced in a study of blood T cell repertoires in COVID-19. Profiled with immunoSEQ multiplex PCR; TCRdb holds only in-frame clones, not every one. The repertoire holds a few hundred thousand clones, with approximately 85% as singletons. Specimen: peripheral blood. The receptors stem from a woman in her 50s with acute or convalescent COVID-19.

The chain has TRBV7-3 and TRBJ2-7; maybe TRBD1 (5 bases). Germline CDR1 reads SGHTA; CDR2 reads FQGTGA. Deletions cut 6 bases from V and 5 bases from J, with 14 bases between. The CDR3 covers 13 residues. CDR3 protein: CASSLTGADEQYF. CDR3 coding DNA: TGTGCCAGCAGTCTAACAGGCGCCGACGAGCAGTACTTC. The complete variable domain, with remaining parts taken from reference TRBV7-3 and TRBJ2-7, reads GAGVSQTPSNKVTEKGKYVELRCDPISGHTALYWYRQSLGQGPEFLIYFQGTGAADDSGLPNDRFFAVRPEGSVSTLKIQRTERGDSAVYLCASSLTGADEQYFGPGTRLTVT.

V usage is TRBV27 and J usage is TRBJ1-6; D is unresolved. Between the trimmed V and J ends, which lost 8 bases and 8 bases, there was a span of 19 bases. This CDR3 region has 15 residues. The germline V gene encodes CDR1 MNHEY and CDR2 SMNVEV (reference sequence). The CDR3 DNA is TGTGCCAGCCACCCGGGAAGGCCCGTTGATTCACCCCTCCACTTT. It translates to CASHPGRPVDSPLHF.

This clone was seen once. This chain links TRBV30 with TRBJ1-2, with D maybe TRBD1 (6 bases). The germline gives CDR1 GTSNPN, CDR2 SVGIG (reference sequence). V was shortened by 1 base and J by 9 bases, with 18 bases between the two germline ends. CDR3 length: 14 residues. The chain's CDR3 is CAWSELRGWRSYTF. CDR3 coding DNA: TGTGCCTGGAGTGAGCTCAGGGGTTGGAGGAGCTACACCTTC.

J is TRBJ2-2 and V is TRBV30; 9 bases map to TRBD2. Germline V CDR1 and CDR2: GTSNPN, SVGIG (reference sequence). The CDR3 is 14 amino acids. Trimming at V came to 0 bases and at J to 6 bases, leaving 2 bases not matched to a gene. DNA of the CDR3: TGTGCCTGGAGTGTACGACTAGCGGCCGGGGAGCTGTTTTTT. Translation: CAWSVRLAAGELFF.

The chain uses TRBV5-1 and TRBJ2-1, with 13 bases that match TRBD2. CDR1 and CDR2 (germline): SGHRS, YFSETQ. J gave up 12 bases and V 4 bases, and 16 bases lay outside the gene matches. The CDR3 sequence is 17 residues long. The DNA for the CDR3 is TGCGCCAGCAGCCCGCCTGGGACTAGCGGGGCCCTGCGGGTGCAGTTCTTC. Protein sequence: CASSPPGTSGALRVQFF. Full variable domain (rest looked up from reference TRBV5-1 and TRBJ2-1): KAGVTQTPRYLIKTRGQQVTLSCSPISGHRSVSWYQQTPGQGLQFLFEYFSETQRNKGNFPGRFSGRQFSNSRSEMNVSTLELGDSALYLCASSPPGTSGALRVQFFGPGTRLTVL.

The chain recombines TRBV7-6 with TRBJ2-5; 8 positions match TRBD1. V trimming: 4 bases; J trimming: 7 bases; junction bases outside the gene matches: 11. Germline V lookup: CDR1 SGHVS, CDR2 FNYEAQ. The CDR3 consists of 15 residues. Here the CDR3 reads CASSSGQGYGVTQYF. The CDR3 DNA is TGTGCCAGCAGCTCCGGACAGGGCTATGGTGTGACCCAGTACTTC.

This clone showed up just once. The rearrangement links TRBV2 to TRBJ2-6; D might be TRBD1 (6 bases). Germline values: CDR1 SNHLY, CDR2 FYNNEI. Trimming stripped 10 bases from V and 0 bases from J, with 13 bases between. The CDR3 is 15 amino acids. Here the CDR3 DNA reads TGTGCCATCAGACAGGAGCCCTCTGGGGCCAACGTCCTGACTTTC. It codes for CAIRQEPSGANVLTF.

CDR3 nucleotides: TGCGCCAGCAGACGGCCGGGGTGGGACACTGAAGCTTTCTTT. It encodes CASRRPGWDTEAFF. The chain carries TRBV5-1 and TRBJ1-1; D ambiguous. Trimming pared 5 bases from V and 3 bases from J, leaving 14 bases between. CDR3 length: 14 amino acids. Germline V gene sequence: CDR1 SGHRS, CDR2 YFSETQ.

V gene TRBV4-1 combines with J gene TRBJ1-3; D might be TRBD1 (6 bases). Trimming removed 4 bases at V and 0 bases at J, with 16 bases between. Germline V gene data show CDR1 as MGHRA and CDR2 as YSYEKL. There are 17 residues in the CDR3. The DNA of the CDR3 is TGCGCCAGCAGCCCCCGGGACACACAAAGCTCTGGAAACACCATATATTTT. Its translation is CASSPRDTQSSGNTIYF.

Only one count was recorded for this clone. The rearrangement uses TRBV28 and TRBJ2-7, with D maybe TRBD2 (5 bases). Germline V CDR1 and CDR2: MDHEN, SYDVKM. This CDR3 spans 15 amino acids. V lost 7 bases to trimming and J lost 0 bases, with 16 bases between them. CDR3 in DNA: TGTGCCAGCACCCGAAGGGAGCGCCACTCCTACGAGCAGTACTTC. Protein sequence: CASTRRERHSYEQYF.

The chain combines TRBV29-1 with TRBJ1-2; TRBD1 might be the D (6 bases). CDR1 and CDR2 (germline): SQVTM, ANQGSEA. V shed 6 bases and J shed 4 bases, with 15 bases lying between them. The CDR3 spans 13 residues. The CDR3 sequence is CSVLGQTIYGYTF. The CDR3 region has the DNA TGCAGCGTCCTAGGACAGACGATCTATGGCTACACCTTC.

This clone was found once. V and J are TRBV4-2 and TRBJ1-6, with D possibly TRBD1 on 6 matching bases. Between the trimmed V and J ends, which lost 3 bases and 11 bases, there was a span of 14 bases. Germline V gene data show CDR1 as LGHNA and CDR2 as YNFKEQ. This CDR3 has 14 residues. The CDR3 here is CASSQVQGSPPLHF. The CDR3 DNA sequence: TGTGCCAGCAGCCAGGTCCAGGGGAGCCCACCCCTCCACTTT.

The rearrangement joins TRBV11-2 to TRBJ1-5; D not certain. Trimming shortened V by 4 bases and J by 1 base, and 14 bases separated the two germline ends. CDR3 length: 16 amino acids. Germline CDR1 SGHAT, CDR2 FQNNGV. CDR3 protein: CASSSGRGSSNQPQHF. In DNA form, the CDR3 reads TGTGCCAGCAGCTCCGGCCGGGGATCGAGCAATCAGCCCCAGCATTTT.

V is TRBV28 and J is TRBJ2-7; possible D gene TRBD2, 6 bases. From germline, CDR1 is MDHEN and CDR2 SYDVKM. The CDR3 consists of 13 residues. Trimming shortened V by 7 bases and J by 3 bases, and 13 bases separated the two germline ends. The CDR3 protein is CASIDGSVYEQYF. The CDR3 bases are TGTGCCAGCATCGACGGGAGTGTCTACGAGCAGTACTTC.

This chain connects TRBV6-6 to TRBJ2-7; 11 nucleotides line up with TRBD1. Per the germline V gene, CDR1 is MNHNY and CDR2 is SVGAGI (reference sequence). The CDR3 length is 15 residues. With V trimmed by 7 bases and J by 3 bases, 8 bases remained unmatched. The CDR3 coding sequence is TGTGCCAGCATAAAAAGGACAGGGGGCTTCTACGAGCAGTACTTC. Translation: CASIKRTGGFYEQYF.

The rearrangement links TRBV5-1 to TRBJ2-3; TRBD2 aligns across 7 bases. CDR3 length: 16 residues. CDR1 SGHRS and CDR2 YFSETQ come from the germline V gene. Unmatched junction bases numbered 9, after V lost 2 bases and J lost 3 bases. In DNA, the CDR3 is TGCGCCAGCAGCTTAGCGGGAAACGTGGGGACAGATACGCAGTATTTT. Protein: CASSLAGNVGTDTQYF.

V and J are TRBV9 and TRBJ2-7; maybe TRBD1 (6 bases). This CDR3 contains 15 residues. The germline CDR1 and CDR2 sequences are SGDLS and YYNGEE. Trimming cost V 5 bases and J 5 bases, with 20 bases left between them. The CDR3 loop is CASSTGQNPSHEQYF. In DNA, the CDR3 is TGTGCCAGCAGTACCGGACAGAACCCTTCTCACGAGCAGTACTTC. The variable domain in full, completed from reference TRBV9 and TRBJ2-7, reads DSGVTQTPKHLITATGQRVTLRCSPRSGDLSVYWYQQSLDQGLQFLIQYYNGEERAKGNILERFSAQQFPDLHSELNLSSLELGDSALYFCASSTGQNPSHEQYFGPGTRLTVT.

The chain carries TRBV27 and TRBJ1-6; D remains ambiguous. CDR3 length: 15 residues. CDR1 MNHEY and CDR2 SMNVEV come from the germline V gene (reference sequence). Trimming pared 2 bases from V and 7 bases from J, leaving 12 bases between. CDR3 bases: TGTGCCAGCAGTTTAGAAGGGAGGGAAAATTCACCCCTCCACTTT. Its translation: CASSLEGRENSPLHF.

Worth noting for this clone: At the DNA level, this CDR3 is encoded by other sequences in the same sample as well. CDR3 region: CASSFGQGNTEAFF. The CDR3 DNA follows: TGTGCCAGCAGCTTTGGACAGGGGAACACTGAAGCTTTCTTT. V gene TRBV7-9 combines with J gene TRBJ1-1, with 8 bases lining up with TRBD1. The ends lost 3 bases at V and 1 base at J; junction bases unmatched: 1. Germline V gene lookup returns CDR1 SEHNR and CDR2 FQNEAQ (reference sequence). This CDR3 has 14 residues.